The 21 T cell receptor beta chains given below trace back to one sample, sequenced in a study of control samples from healthy donors and cancer patients. The method was immunoSEQ multiplex PCR; TCRdb's version includes in-frame clones alone and lacks a portion of them. Of 84,000 or so clones listed, roughly 82% are singletons. The sample was PBMCs. These receptors were collected from a man in his 60s with head and neck cancer.

For the CDR3, the DNA is TGCAGCGTTGAAGTCGCGGATACCTACGAGCAGTACTTC. Protein sequence: CSVEVADTYEQYF. The chain is built from TRBV29-1 and TRBJ2-7; D uncertain. The germline gives CDR1 SQVTM, CDR2 ANQGSEA. The CDR3 is 13 residues long. The V and J ends lost 1 base and 2 bases respectively, with 9 bases between them.

This rearrangement joins TRBV10-3 to TRBJ1-2; 7 positions agree with TRBD1. The germline V gene has CDR1 ENHRY and CDR2 SYGVKD. This CDR3 region has 14 residues. The junction had 4 bases not matched to a gene; V was cut back by 3 bases and J by 3 bases. CDR3 DNA sequence: TGTGCCATCAGTGAATACGGACAGGACTATGGCTACACCTTC. Protein product: CAISEYGQDYGYTF.

This rearrangement joins TRBV2 to TRBJ2-5; 9 nucleotides match TRBD1. Germline V lookup: CDR1 SNHLY, CDR2 FYNNEI. This CDR3 contains 12 residues. The V gene end was trimmed by 6 bases and the J gene end by 5 bases; junction bases not matched to a gene: 1. The CDR3 protein is CASRGTGETQYF. CDR3 coding DNA: TGTGCCAGCAGGGGGACAGGGGAGACCCAGTACTTC.

The chain employs TRBV2 and TRBJ2-3; 10 positions match TRBD2. The CDR3 is 15 amino acids. The germline V gene encodes CDR1 SNHLY and CDR2 FYNNEI. V lost 6 bases and J lost 3; bases outside the gene matches: 6. The CDR3 here is CASRPLAGATDTQYF. In DNA form, the CDR3 reads TGTGCCAGCAGACCCCTAGCGGGAGCGACAGATACGCAGTATTTT.

This chain joins TRBV19 and TRBJ2-2; 13 positions match TRBD2. The CDR3 has 17 residues. Germline V gene lookup returns CDR1 LNHDA and CDR2 SQIVND (reference sequence). V lost 7 bases and J lost 2; bases outside the gene matches: 7. CDR3 residues: CASKLAGGPFNTGELFF. CDR3 coding DNA: TGTGCCAGTAAACTAGCGGGAGGGCCCTTCAACACCGGGGAGCTGTTTTTT.

This clone has a single count. The J gene is TRBJ1-1, the V gene TRBV19; possibly TRBD1 for D (5 bases). V was clipped by 4 bases and J by 8 bases, with 11 bases between them. The CDR3 is 12 residues long. The V gene's germline CDR1 is LNHDA and CDR2 SQIVND (reference sequence). The CDR3 nucleotides read TGTGCCAGTAGTACCTTAAGACAGGAAGCTTTCTTT. This gives the protein CASSTLRQEAFF. Variable domain in full (rest from reference TRBV19 and TRBJ1-1): DGGITQSPKYLFRKEGQNVTLSCEQNLNHDAMYWYRQDPGQGLRLIYYSQIVNDFQKGDIAEGYSVSREKKESFPLTVTSAQKNPTAFYLCASSTLRQEAFFGQGTRLTVV.

The rearrangement links TRBV27 to TRBJ1-2; maybe TRBD1 (6 bases). V was pared by 10 bases and J by 5 bases, with 23 bases between. The CDR3 is 15 amino acids. CDR1 and CDR2 (germline): MNHEY, SMNVEV (reference sequence). The CDR3 spells CAIMRQARAVYGYTF. CDR3 DNA sequence: TGTGCCATCATGAGACAGGCTAGAGCGGTTTATGGCTACACCTTC.

The rearrangement joins TRBV6-5 to TRBJ1-2, with 10 bases fitting TRBD1. Trimming cost V 6 bases and J 3 bases; bases outside gene matches: 4. This CDR3 has 14 amino acids. Germline CDR1 MNHEY, CDR2 SVGAGI. This CDR3 reads CASRRQGADYGYTF. The CDR3 DNA sequence: TGTGCCAGCAGGCGACAGGGGGCGGACTATGGCTACACCTTC.

This rearrangement joins TRBV27 to TRBJ2-1; 8 positions agree with TRBD2. Germline V CDR1 and CDR2: MNHEY, SMNVEV (reference sequence). The CDR3 consists of 14 residues. With 5 bases clipped from V and 5 bases from J, the junction kept 5 bases outside the gene matches. CDR3 in amino acids: CASSATSAHNEQFF. DNA for the CDR3: TGTGCCAGCAGTGCGACTAGCGCCCACAATGAGCAGTTCTTC.

This clone came up many times. This rearrangement joins TRBV5-6 to TRBJ1-2, with a weak D call TRBD1 (5 bases). Germline V gene lookup returns CDR1 SGHDT and CDR2 YYEEEE. Trimming cost V 0 bases and J 6 bases, with 21 bases left between them. There are 17 residues in the CDR3. CDR3 amino acids: CASSLAVTDGGVDGYTF. The CDR3 DNA sequence: TGTGCCAGCAGCTTGGCAGTAACGGACGGAGGGGTAGATGGCTACACCTTC.

J is TRBJ1-2 and V is TRBV4-1, with D possibly matching TRBD1 (5 bases). The CDR3 runs 15 residues. Germline V gives CDR1 MGHRA, CDR2 YSYEKL. Trimming removed 0 bases at V and 2 bases at J, with 10 bases between. The chain's CDR3 is CASSQEAGTNYGYTF. CDR3 bases: TGCGCCAGCAGCCAAGAGGCAGGGACCAACTATGGCTACACCTTC.

The chain joins TRBV7-2 to TRBJ1-1, with no clear D. Trimming left V 3 bases short and J 4 bases short, with 12 bases between. The CDR3 has 14 amino acids. Germline V gene lookup returns CDR1 SGHTA and CDR2 FQGNSA. The DNA for the CDR3 is TGTGCCAGCAGCTTCAGAGTAGCCGGCACTGAAGCTTTCTTT. This codes for CASSFRVAGTEAFF.

This sequence joins TRBV19 and TRBJ2-1, with a tentative D call TRBD2 (5 bases). The CDR3 loop spans 17 amino acids. Trimming shortened V by 0 bases and J by 4 bases, and 16 bases separated the two germline ends. Per germline, CDR1 LNHDA and CDR2 SQIVND (reference sequence). CDR3: CASSIDSAGGVYNEQFF. The CDR3 coding sequence is TGTGCCAGTAGTATAGATAGCGCTGGTGGGGTTTACAATGAGCAGTTCTTC.

The count of this clone is one. The V call is TRBV5-1, the J call TRBJ2-2; 7 nucleotides agree with TRBD1. The CDR3 sequence is 15 residues long. The V segment lost 4 bases and the J segment 4 bases; nucleotides outside the gene matches: 7. CDR1 is SGHRS, CDR2 YFSETQ, per germline. The CDR3 loop is CASSRDSKLTGELFF. CDR3 coding DNA: TGCGCCAGCAGCAGGGACAGCAAGCTCACCGGGGAGCTGTTTTTT.

The V call is TRBV6-5, the J call TRBJ2-7, with TRBD1 matching 12 bases. Trimming cost V 8 bases and J 5 bases; bases outside gene matches: 10. Germline V lookup: CDR1 MNHEY, CDR2 SVGAGI. The CDR3 extends over 15 amino acids. This chain's CDR3 is CASGTGGAGDNEQYF. The CDR3 DNA sequence: TGTGCCAGCGGGACAGGGGGCGCTGGGGATAACGAGCAGTACTTC.

The rearrangement joins TRBV5-1 to TRBJ2-1, with 14 bases that match TRBD2. Unmatched junction bases numbered 3, after V lost 0 bases and J lost 1 base. This CDR3 region has 18 residues. Germline CDR1 SGHRS, CDR2 YFSETQ. As DNA, the CDR3 is TGCGCCAGCAGCTTGGGAGGGACTAGCGGGGGTTCCTACAATGAGCAGTTCTTC. Protein product: CASSLGGTSGGSYNEQFF.

The CDR3 sequence: CASSQASRTGFYEQYF. In nucleotides, the CDR3 is TGTGCCAGCAGCCAAGCGTCAAGGACAGGGTTCTACGAGCAGTACTTC. The rearrangement joins TRBV4-2 to TRBJ2-7; 8 bases are shared with TRBD1. Unmatched junction bases numbered 8, after V lost 1 base and J lost 3 bases. In germline, CDR1 is LGHNA, CDR2 YNFKEQ. CDR3 length equals 16 residues.

This chain connects TRBV5-8 to TRBJ1-2; 11 bases match TRBD1. Germline CDR1 reads SGHTS; CDR2 reads YDEGEE. J gave up 6 bases and V 7 bases, and 11 bases lay outside the gene matches. The CDR3 is made up of 15 amino acids. The CDR3: CASCRTGGALDGYTF. In nucleotides, the CDR3 is TGTGCCAGCTGCCGGACAGGGGGCGCGCTAGATGGCTACACCTTC.

The V gene is TRBV3-1 (or the pseudogene TRBV3-2), the J gene TRBJ1-5; D is uncertain. The CDR3 contains 13 residues. The V end was cut by 1 base, the J end by 7 bases, with 8 bases between. Germline values: CDR1 LGHDT, CDR2 YNNKEL (reference sequence). The CDR3: CASSQGVRQPQHF. In nucleotides, the CDR3 is TGTGCCAGCAGCCAAGGGGTTAGACAGCCCCAGCATTTT.

The chain recombines TRBV19 with TRBJ2-7; 10 bases agree with TRBD2. With 3 bases clipped from V and 3 bases from J, the junction kept 2 bases outside the gene matches. The germline V gene encodes CDR1 LNHDA and CDR2 SQIVND (reference sequence). This CDR3 has 14 residues. DNA of the CDR3: TGTGCCAGTAGTATCGGACTAGCGGACTACGAGCAGTACTTC. Its protein product is CASSIGLADYEQYF.

The rearrangement joins TRBV2 to TRBJ2-7, with a tentative D call TRBD2 (6 bases). The CDR3 spans 14 residues. Trimming took 8 bases from V and 1 from J, leaving 15 bases between them. Germline V CDR1 and CDR2: SNHLY, FYNNEI. The CDR3 is CASPPARGSYEQYF. CDR3 DNA sequence: TGTGCCAGCCCCCCGGCCCGGGGGTCCTACGAGCAGTACTTC.